Below, one T cell receptor (beta chain) is given with its context. Clones were read by immunoSEQ multiplex PCR, and TCRdb kept only the in-frame ones, dropping some. Of 150,000 to 200,000 clones in the sample, about 90% were seen once. The CDR3 runs to 13 residues. V lost 6 bases, J lost 1 base, and 4 bases lay in between. The data belong to a study of control samples from healthy donors and cancer patients. This chain links TRBV12-3 or TRBV12-4 with TRBJ2-6; D unclear. This receptor was identified in a woman between 25 and 40 years old in good health. The sequenced sample consisted of blood. CDR3 in amino acids: CASSISGANVLTF. CDR3 in DNA: TGTGCCAGCAGCATATCTGGGGCCAACGTCCTGACTTTC.